The 4 T cell receptor beta chains given below trace back to one sample, sequenced in a study of shared clonotypes between healthy human individuals. The assay was immunoSEQ multiplex PCR, and TCRdb's table has in-frame clones only and misses some. The data show about 2 million clones, approximately 95% seen once. Naive CD8 cells lacked CD45RO, underwent positive selection for CCR7 and left out terminally differentiated effector memory CD45RA+ cells. Sequenced sample: naive CD8+ T cells sorted from blood. The receptor source for this set is a young man in good health.

This chain uses TRBV30 with TRBJ2-7; 8 positions match TRBD1. The germline V gene has CDR1 GTSNPN and CDR2 SVGIG (reference sequence). The V gene end was trimmed by 5 bases and the J gene end by 7 bases; junction bases not matched to a gene: 13. The CDR3 extends over 14 amino acids. This CDR3 reads CAWGWGRGLGEQYF. The CDR3 DNA follows: TGTGCCTGGGGCTGGGGCAGGGGGCTCGGAGAGCAGTACTTC.

On this clone: The sample holds other DNA sequences that translate to the same CDR3. The V and J genes are TRBV27 and TRBJ2-3, with D unclear. The germline gives CDR1 MNHEY, CDR2 SMNVEV (reference sequence). The CDR3 runs 15 residues. The V end was cut by 2 bases, the J end by 1 base, with 10 bases between. DNA for the CDR3: TGTGCCAGCAGTTTACTGGCAGGCGGCACAGATACGCAGTATTTT. It specifies CASSLLAGGTDTQYF.

The rearrangement joins TRBV30 to TRBJ2-5; maybe TRBD2 (6 bases). The CDR3 totals 14 residues. CDR1 and CDR2 from the germline V gene are GTSNPN and SVGIG (reference sequence). V was cut by 2 bases and J by 0 bases, with 10 bases left in between. The CDR3 protein is CAWSPTGDQETQYF. CDR3 nucleotide sequence: TGTGCCTGGAGTCCGACGGGGGACCAAGAGACCCAGTACTTC.

The chain carries TRBV2 and TRBJ2-5; D is possibly TRBD2 (6 bases). The CDR3 is made up of 15 amino acids. Per the germline V gene, CDR1 is SNHLY and CDR2 is FYNNEI. V was shortened by 1 base and J by 6 bases, with 15 bases between the two germline ends. For the CDR3, the DNA is TGTGCCAGCAGTGAAGTGGGGGGTACTGCTCAGACCCAGTACTTC. Amino acid sequence: CASSEVGGTAQTQYF.